This is a list of T cell receptor beta chains from one sample in a study of shared clonotypes between healthy human individuals. Libraries were prepared by immunoSEQ multiplex PCR; TCRdb keeps only in-frame clonotypes and omits some of them. The sample has about 2,200,000 clones, 85% to 95% seen once; the top ten hold under 2%. Specimen: naive CD8+ T cells from PBMCs. The source of these receptors is a young man in good health. Some clones in this sample may be carry-over from other donors' samples. Both conserved end residues are part of each CDR3. A D gene is named only where the DNA matches it firmly. Part of the rows lack a size; the others show once, few, many or a class for expanded clones.

D | J | size | V | CDR3 | DNA
TRBD2 | TRBJ2-1 | NA | TRBV7-8 | CASSFGLAGGPGHWNEQFF | TGTGCCAGCAGCTTTGGACTAGCGGGAGGGCCGGGTCATTGGAATGAGCAGTTCTTC
TRBD1 | TRBJ1-5 | NA | TRBV28 | CASSSGQGHQPQHF | TGTGCCAGCAGTTCGGGACAGGGTCATCAGCCCCAGCATTTT
TRBD2 | TRBJ2-7 | NA | TRBV28 | CASSLTGRALYHEQYF | TGTGCCAGCAGTTTAACCGGGAGGGCCCTCTACCACGAGCAGTACTTC
NA | TRBJ1-1 | NA | TRBV27 | CASSPQVGHTEAFF | TGTGCCAGCAGTCCCCAGGTGGGGCACACTGAAGCTTTCTTT
TRBD1 | TRBJ2-7 | NA | TRBV6-1 | CASSEGHRGGYEQYF | TGTGCCAGCAGTGAAGGGCACAGGGGTGGTTACGAGCAGTACTTC
NA | TRBJ1-1 | NA | TRBV7-9 | CASSLGSVPGTEAFF | TGTGCCAGCAGCTTAGGTTCCGTCCCGGGCACTGAAGCTTTCTTT
NA | TRBJ2-1 | NA | TRBV25-1 | CASTIKETRSSYNEQFF | TGTGCCAGCACCATTAAAGAGACAAGGAGCTCCTACAATGAGCAGTTCTTC
NA | TRBJ2-7 | NA | TRBV4-1 | CASSQALSSLYEQYF | TGCGCCAGCAGCCAAGCCCTCAGCAGTCTCTACGAGCAGTACTTC
NA | TRBJ1-1 | NA | TRBV28 | CASSRPRGLYWGTEAFF | TGTGCCAGCAGCCGCCCCCGTGGCCTATACTGGGGCACTGAAGCTTTCTTT
NA | TRBJ2-5 | NA | TRBV30 | CAWSVRRRETQYF | TGTGCCTGGAGTGTACGCAGGCGGGAGACCCAGTACTTC
NA | TRBJ1-1 | NA | TRBV29-1 | CSVEEPMNTEAFF | TGCAGCGTTGAAGAACCTATGAACACTGAAGCTTTCTTT
TRBD1 | TRBJ1-5 | NA | TRBV28 | CASSPTQQGRSQPQHF | TGTGCCAGCAGTCCTACACAACAGGGGAGGAGTCAGCCCCAGCATTTT
TRBD2 | TRBJ2-7 | NA | TRBV6-5 | CASSYLAGGPSYEQYF | TGTGCCAGCAGTTATCTAGCGGGAGGGCCCTCCTACGAGCAGTACTTC
TRBD2 | TRBJ2-5 | NA | TRBV9 | CASSVSTSIGETQYF | TGTGCCAGCAGCGTATCGACTAGCATAGGTGAGACCCAGTACTTC
NA | TRBJ2-1 | NA | TRBV28 | CASRGRYNEQFF | TGTGCCAGCAGGGGTAGGTACAATGAGCAGTTCTTC
TRBD1 | TRBJ2-7 | NA | TRBV6-5 | CASSSYTGQGNYEQYF | TGTGCCAGCAGTTCATACACGGGACAGGGCAATTACGAGCAGTACTTC
NA | TRBJ1-2 | NA | TRBV10-3 | CASLGEGIVHGYTF | TGTGCCAGCCTAGGGGAGGGTATCGTTCATGGCTACACCTTC
NA | TRBJ1-1 | NA | TRBV28 | CASSLVQHTEAFF | TGTGCCAGCAGTTTAGTACAGCACACTGAAGCTTTCTTT
NA | TRBJ2-1 | NA | TRBV7-9 | CASSLAAGKDNEQFF | TGTGCCAGCAGCTTAGCTGCAGGGAAAGACAATGAGCAGTTCTTC
TRBD1 | TRBJ2-2 | NA | TRBV9 | CASGPGQLRTGELFF | TGTGCCAGCGGGCCGGGACAGCTACGCACCGGGGAGCTGTTTTTT
NA | TRBJ2-3 | NA | TRBV7-2 | CASSLARGEGIMDTQYF | TGTGCCAGCAGCTTAGCAAGGGGGGAGGGTATTATGGATACGCAGTATTTT
TRBD2 | TRBJ2-5 | once | TRBV4-3 | CASSRLLAVQETQYF | TGCGCCAGCAGCCGCTTACTAGCGGTGCAAGAGACCCAGTACTTC
TRBD1 | TRBJ1-1 | NA | TRBV5-6 | CASSSTGVTEAFF | TGTGCCAGCAGCTCCACAGGGGTCACTGAAGCTTTCTTT
NA | TRBJ2-5 | NA | TRBV27 | CASSWGARAETQYF | TGTGCCAGCAGTTGGGGGGCGCGGGCAGAGACCCAGTACTTC
NA | TRBJ1-2 | NA | TRBV6-5 | CASSYGGRYGYTF | TGTGCCAGCAGTTACGGAGGAAGGTATGGCTACACCTTC
TRBD1 | TRBJ2-7 | NA | TRBV6-1 | CASSEADRVYSYEQYF | TGTGCCAGCAGTGAAGCGGACAGGGTTTACTCCTACGAGCAGTACTTC
NA | TRBJ2-2 | NA | TRBV5-6 | CASSLSSLSWGENTGELFF | TGTGCCAGCAGCCTCTCCTCTCTCAGTTGGGGCGAAAACACCGGGGAGCTGTTTTTT
TRBD1 | TRBJ2-5 | NA | TRBV29-1 | CSVFRDREQETQYF | TGCAGCGTTTTCCGGGACAGGGAGCAAGAGACCCAGTACTTC
TRBD1 | TRBJ2-4 | NA | TRBV7-3 | CASSSGLDRGAKNIQYF | TGTGCCAGCAGCTCCGGGTTGGACAGGGGTGCCAAAAACATTCAGTACTTC
TRBD1 | TRBJ2-1 | NA | TRBV7-9 | CASSLTQGANNEQFF | TGTGCCAGCAGCTTAACGCAGGGGGCTAACAATGAGCAGTTCTTC
TRBD1 | TRBJ2-3 | NA | TRBV7-9 | CASSFPIRQGRSDTQYF | TGTGCCAGCAGCTTCCCGATACGACAGGGAAGGTCGGATACGCAGTATTTT
NA | TRBJ1-1 | once | TRBV27 | CASSPMDSLVGNTEAFF | TGTGCCAGCAGCCCAATGGACAGTCTTGTAGGGAACACTGAAGCTTTCTTT
TRBD2 | TRBJ2-3 | NA | TRBV6-1 | CASSEETSGRALMATDTQYF | TGTGCCAGCAGTGAAGAGACTAGCGGGAGGGCCTTGATGGCCACAGATACGCAGTATTTT
NA | TRBJ2-5 | NA | TRBV7-7 | CASSLALGETQYF | TGTGCCAGCAGCTTAGCGTTAGGAGAGACCCAGTACTTC
NA | TRBJ1-5 | NA | TRBV7-9 | CASSSDGLSQPQHF | TGTGCCAGCAGCTCGGACGGACTAAGTCAGCCCCAGCATTTT
NA | TRBJ1-3 | NA | TRBV4-1 | CASSQDESGFSGNTIYF | TGCGCCAGCAGCCAAGATGAGTCAGGGTTCTCCGGAAACACCATATATTTT
NA | TRBJ1-2 | NA | TRBV9 | CASSVKDSPWGYTF | TGTGCCAGCAGCGTAAAAGACAGTCCTTGGGGCTACACCTTC
TRBD1 | TRBJ1-1 | NA | TRBV19 | CASSLTGGPNTEAFF | TGTGCCAGTAGTCTAACAGGGGGCCCCAACACTGAAGCTTTCTTT
TRBD1 | TRBJ1-1 | NA | TRBV6-6 | CASSRDRLEAFF | TGTGCCAGCAGCCGGGACAGGCTAGAAGCTTTCTTT
NA | TRBJ2-1 | NA | TRBV5-4 | CASSPIGGRDNEQFF | TGTGCCAGCAGCCCCATCGGAGGCCGGGACAATGAGCAGTTCTTC
TRBD1 | TRBJ2-2 | NA | TRBV6-1 | CASSVQQGAGTGELFF | TGTGCCAGCAGTGTTCAACAGGGGGCCGGCACCGGGGAGCTGTTTTTT
TRBD1 | TRBJ2-7 | NA | TRBV15 | CATSREIGGQGNEQYF | TGTGCCACCAGCAGAGAAATTGGGGGACAGGGGAACGAGCAGTACTTC
NA | TRBJ2-2 | NA | TRBV4-1 | CASSQSRGFDDGELFF | TGCGCCAGCAGCCAATCACGGGGGTTTGATGACGGGGAGCTGTTTTTT
NA | TRBJ2-7 | once | TRBV28 | CASTPVRGTYEQYF | TGTGCCAGCACCCCAGTACGGGGGACCTACGAGCAGTACTTC
NA | TRBJ2-1 | NA | TRBV11-2 | CASSFGDGEQFF | TGTGCCAGCAGCTTTGGCGATGGTGAGCAGTTCTTC
NA | TRBJ2-2 | once | TRBV5-1 | CASSVAALGSGELFF | TGCGCCAGCAGCGTAGCGGCTCTTGGGTCCGGGGAGCTGTTTTTT